The rows below give T cell receptor beta chains drawn from one sample of a study of T cells in Graves' hyperthyroidism and ophthalmopathy. TCRdb used MiXCR to reprocess the multiplex PCR reads, holding one entry per CDR3 protein. The sample lists under 250,000 distinct CDR3 sequences; less than 20% were seen once. The sample consisted of blood. Receptors originate from a woman in her fifties or sixties with Graves' hyperthyroidism. CDR3s include the opening cysteine and the closing phenylalanine or tryptophan. D genes are given only for firm matches. Clone size is not always given. Where it is, it says once, few, many or a class for expanded clones.

few	TRBJ2-3	TRBV29-1	TRBD2	CSVEWLAGGGGDTQYF	TGCAGCGTTGAGTGGCTAGCGGGAGGGGGCGGAGATACGCAGTATTTT
-	TRBJ2-7	TRBV27	TRBD1	CASSFRDRGYGQYF	TGTGCCAGCAGTTTCCGGGACAGGGGCTACGGGCAGTACTTC
-	TRBJ1-4	TRBV12-3/TRBV12-4	-	CASSAPGGGEKLFF	TGTGCCAGCAGTGCGCCCGGGGGGGGTGAAAAACTGTTTTTT
many	TRBJ2-3	TRBV12-3/TRBV12-4	TRBD1	CASSPRRQGRSTDTQYF	TGTGCCAGCAGCCCACGGCGACAGGGTAGGAGCACAGATACGCAGTATTTT
many	TRBJ2-7	TRBV7-8	-	CASSLAQGIFYEQYF	TGTGCCAGCAGCTTAGCGCAGGGGATATTCTACGAGCAGTACTTC
many	TRBJ2-7	TRBV11-2	-	CASSSPLHAYEQYF	TGTGCCAGCAGCTCCCCCCTTCATGCCTACGAGCAGTACTTC
many	TRBJ1-6	TRBV7-6	-	CASSLPATGSYNSPLHF	TGTGCCAGCAGCTTACCCGCGACAGGCTCCTATAATTCACCCCTCCACTTT
-	TRBJ2-2	TRBV29-1	-	CSAFRGITGELFF	TGCAGCGCCTTTAGGGGGATTACCGGGGAGCTGTTTTTT
-	TRBJ1-4	TRBV29-1	TRBD1	CSVERTGDEKLFF	TGCAGCGTTGAGAGGACAGGGGATGAAAAACTGTTTTTT
-	TRBJ2-2	TRBV5-5	-	CASSRDQGLSGELFF	TGTGCCAGCAGCAGGGACCAAGGGTTATCCGGGGAGCTGTTTTTT
few	TRBJ1-5	TRBV30	TRBD1	CAWSMTGVDQPQHF	TGTGCCTGGAGTATGACAGGGGTGGATCAGCCCCAGCATTTT
many	TRBJ2-7	TRBV7-9	TRBD2	CASSSTSQAGPYEQYF	TGTGCCAGCAGCTCGACTAGTCAAGCGGGACCCTACGAGCAGTACTTC
many	TRBJ2-7	TRBV30	-	CASGTDQSYEQYF	TGTGCTTCAGGGACGGACCAATCCTACGAGCAGTACTTC
few	TRBJ2-2	TRBV6-5	-	CASSYLSGTAGELFF	TGTGCCAGCAGTTACTTATCAGGGACCGCCGGGGAGCTGTTTTTT
few	TRBJ1-6	TRBV12-3/TRBV12-4	-	CASSFSGTPLHF	TGTGCCAGCAGTTTTTCGGGGACACCCCTCCACTTT
many	TRBJ2-7	TRBV12-5	-	CASGPPRAPYEQYF	TGTGCTAGTGGTCCACCACGGGCCCCCTACGAGCAGTACTTC
many	TRBJ1-5	TRBV2	TRBD1	CASSRQGSQPQHF	TGTGCCAGCAGCAGACAGGGCAGTCAGCCCCAGCATTTT
-	TRBJ2-1	TRBV19	-	CASSIGAGRNNEQFF	TGTGCCAGTAGTATAGGTGCGGGACGGAACAATGAGCAGTTCTTC
many	TRBJ2-2	TRBV7-3	TRBD1	CASSLTGDLTGELFF	TGTGCCAGCAGCTTGACAGGGGATCTCACCGGGGAGCTGTTTTTT
many	TRBJ2-1	TRBV3-1	TRBD2	CASSIEGGSGSRVEQFF	TGTGCCAGCAGCATTGAAGGCGGTAGCGGGAGTAGGGTTGAGCAGTTCTTC
many	TRBJ2-5	TRBV12-3/TRBV12-4	-	CASSYTTGQETQYF	TGTGCCAGCAGTTATACGACTGGCCAAGAGACCCAGTACTTC
few	TRBJ2-2	TRBV9	-	CASSTRMTGELFF	TGTGCCAGCAGCACCAGGATGACCGGGGAGCTGTTTTTT
many	TRBJ2-2	TRBV2	-	CASSRDTGELFF	TGTGCCAGCAGCCGAGACACCGGGGAGCTGTTTTTT
many	TRBJ2-5	TRBV20-1	-	CSARDQLAEYQETQYF	TGCAGTGCTAGAGATCAACTAGCAGAGTACCAAGAGACCCAGTACTTC
many	TRBJ2-7	TRBV6-1	TRBD2	CASRLSGSSYEQYF	TGTGCCAGCAGGCTTAGCGGGAGCTCCTACGAGCAGTACTTC
many	TRBJ1-2	TRBV6-1	TRBD1	CASSGTGGSWANYGYTF	TGTGCCAGCAGCGGGACAGGGGGCTCCTGGGCTAACTATGGCTACACCTTC
many	TRBJ2-1	TRBV29-1	-	CSVEGSVYEQFF	TGCAGCGTGGAAGGTAGCGTTTATGAGCAGTTCTTC
-	TRBJ1-2	TRBV10-3	-	CAISGGRVDGYTF	TGTGCCATCAGTGGGGGCAGGGTGGATGGCTACACCTTC
few	TRBJ2-3	TRBV20-1	-	CSARRGVTDTQYF	TGCAGTGCTAGAAGGGGAGTCACAGATACGCAGTATTTT
many	TRBJ2-5	TRBV6-1	-	CASSSGTYQETQYF	TGTGCCAGCAGTTCCGGGACATACCAAGAGACCCAGTACTTC
many	TRBJ2-1	TRBV11-1	TRBD1	CASSLAGTGFNEQFF	TGTGCCAGCAGCTTAGCGGGGACAGGATTCAATGAGCAGTTCTTC
few	TRBJ2-5	TRBV7-2	-	CASTRREQETQYF	TGTGCCAGCACCCGAAGGGAACAAGAGACCCAGTACTTC
-	TRBJ1-1	TRBV28	-	CASSFLGPGDTEAFF	TGTGCCAGCAGTTTCCTGGGACCCGGCGACACTGAAGCTTTCTTT
many	TRBJ2-7	TRBV7-3	-	CASSLGGRGYEQYF	TGTGCCAGCAGCTTAGGGGGGCGGGGGTACGAGCAGTACTTC
few	TRBJ2-1	TRBV14	-	CASSPTSGVGEQFF	TGTGCCAGCAGCCCGACCTCCGGAGTGGGTGAGCAGTTCTTC
many	TRBJ1-2	TRBV30	-	CAWSKTGGYTF	TGTGCCTGGAGTAAGACAGGTGGCTACACCTTC
many	TRBJ2-7	TRBV6-1	-	CASNTDRTYEQYF	TGTGCCAGCAACACGGACAGAACCTACGAGCAGTACTTC
-	TRBJ2-5	TRBV5-1	TRBD1	CASSLSGGKETQYF	TGCGCCAGCAGCTTATCAGGGGGAAAAGAGACCCAGTACTTC
-	TRBJ1-6	TRBV5-1	TRBD1	CASSFTTGTGGHSPLHF	TGCGCCAGCAGCTTTACCACCGGGACAGGGGGCCATTCACCCCTCCACTTT
-	TRBJ2-5	TRBV20-1	TRBD2	CSQIREAQETQYF	TGCAGCCAAATTCGGGAGGCACAAGAGACCCAGTACTTC
few	TRBJ1-2	TRBV28	TRBD1	CASGNHRGIYGYTF	TGTGCCAGCGGAAACCACAGGGGAATCTATGGCTACACCTTC
many	TRBJ2-5	TRBV20-1	TRBD1	CSARDPGRGKETQYF	TGCAGTGCTAGAGATCCCGGCAGGGGGAAAGAGACCCAGTACTTC
many	TRBJ1-1	TRBV6-1	TRBD1	CASSERQGANTEAFF	TGTGCCAGCAGTGAGCGACAGGGAGCGAACACTGAAGCTTTCTTT
many	TRBJ2-1	TRBV5-6	TRBD1	CASSEAQGEVWNEQFF	TGTGCCAGCAGCGAAGCACAGGGGGAAGTATGGAATGAGCAGTTCTTC
few	TRBJ2-1	TRBV7-2	TRBD2	CASSLVRLAVYNEQFF	TGTGCCAGCAGCTTAGTCCGACTAGCGGTGTACAATGAGCAGTTCTTC
many	TRBJ2-5	TRBV5-1	TRBD1	CASSSPGTGDETQYF	TGCGCCAGCAGCTCCCCCGGGACAGGGGATGAGACCCAGTACTTC
-	TRBJ1-1	TRBV7-9	-	CASSGRRPEAFF	TGTGCCAGCAGCGGCCGCAGGCCTGAAGCTTTCTTT
many	TRBJ2-7	TRBV12-3/TRBV12-4	TRBD2	CASSSSGGSYEQYF	TGTGCCAGCAGTTCTAGCGGGGGGTCCTACGAGCAGTACTTC
few	TRBJ2-7	TRBV29-1	-	CSVLAEHSYEQYF	TGCAGCGTGTTGGCTGAACACTCCTACGAGCAGTACTTC
many	TRBJ2-7	TRBV20-1	TRBD2	CSASSGTMNEQYF	TGCAGTGCTTCTTCCGGGACTATGAACGAGCAGTACTTC
many	TRBJ1-1	TRBV27	-	CASSLQGNTEAFF	TGTGCCAGCAGCTTACAGGGGAACACTGAAGCTTTCTTT
many	TRBJ2-3	TRBV12-5	-	CASGGDLADTQYF	TGTGCTAGTGGGGGGGACTTGGCAGATACGCAGTATTTT
many	TRBJ1-2	TRBV5-1	-	CASSLEAGYTF	TGCGCCAGCAGCTTGGAGGCGGGCTACACCTTC
-	TRBJ2-1	TRBV11-2	-	CASSLQGENEQFF	TGTGCCAGCAGCTTGCAGGGAGAGAATGAGCAGTTCTTC
-	TRBJ2-5	TRBV5-1	-	CASSLESLYQETQYF	TGCGCCAGCAGCTTAGAGTCTCTATACCAAGAGACCCAGTACTTC
many	TRBJ2-7	TRBV20-1	TRBD2	CSASGTSAMSSYEQYF	TGCAGTGCTAGTGGGACTAGCGCAATGAGCTCCTACGAGCAGTACTTC
many	TRBJ2-3	TRBV7-3	TRBD2	CASSLWSSGSADTQYF	TGTGCCAGCAGCTTATGGTCCAGCGGGAGTGCAGATACGCAGTATTTT
-	TRBJ2-6	TRBV25-1	-	CASSADYPVANVLTF	TGTGCCAGCAGCGCCGACTATCCTGTGGCCAACGTCCTGACTTTC
-	TRBJ1-2	TRBV28	TRBD1	CASSPPRQGLVDYTF	TGTGCCAGCAGTCCCCCGAGACAGGGTCTCGTTGACTACACCTTC
-	TRBJ2-7	TRBV20-1	-	CSAKDSAGSYEQYF	TGCAGTGCGAAGGACAGCGCGGGCTCCTACGAGCAGTACTTC